These T cell receptor beta chains were read from a single sample in a study of response to subunit inactivated influenza vaccine. TCRdb processed the RT-PCR reads anew with MiXCR; each CDR3 protein has one entry. The sample carries 200,000 to 300,000 distinct CDR3 sequences, 12% recorded once. The material sequenced was non-naive T cells sorted from PBMCs, taken roughly 2 weeks before vaccination. Receptors were obtained from a man between 45 and 60 years old who received an inactivated influenza vaccine. The CDR3 runs from the conserved cysteine through the conserved F or W. D genes are given only for firm matches. Part of the rows lack a size; the others show once, few, many or a class for expanded clones.

cdr3_aa cdr3_nt clone_size j_call cdr3_length v_call d_call
CASSLVVAGFDTGELFF TGCGCCAGCAGCTTGGTAGTAGCGGGATTTGACACCGGGGAGCTGTTTTTT many TRBJ2-2 17 TRBV5-1 TRBD2
CASSRGGKRDSGNTIYF TGTGCCAGCAGCAGGGGGGGCAAGAGGGACTCTGGAAACACCATATATTTT . TRBJ1-3 17 TRBV7-8 .
CASSQDPWDGGPDTQYF TGTGCCAGCAGCCAAGATCCGTGGGATGGAGGACCAGATACGCAGTATTTT many TRBJ2-3 17 TRBV14 .
CASRGDGNTEAFF TGTGCCAGTCGGGGGGACGGGAACACTGAAGCTTTCTTT . TRBJ1-1 13 TRBV28 .
CASTSDRGYQPQHF TGCGCCAGCACCAGCGACAGGGGGTATCAGCCCCAGCATTTT few TRBJ1-5 14 TRBV10-2 TRBD1
CASSVDQGTGTEAFF TGTGCCAGCAGCGTTGACCAGGGTACTGGCACTGAAGCTTTCTTT many TRBJ1-1 15 TRBV9 .
CASSHARERAFF TGTGCCAGCAGCCACGCCAGGGAAAGGGCTTTCTTT many TRBJ1-1 12 TRBV3-1 .
CASSPPDSIRGDTQYF TGTGCCAGCAGCCCCCCGGACTCAATCCGGGGAGATACGCAGTATTTT many TRBJ2-3 16 TRBV7-2 .
CASSRDNDNEQFF TGCGCCAGCAGCAGGGACAACGACAATGAGCAGTTCTTC . TRBJ2-1 13 TRBV5-1 .
CASSLSAGSGANVLTF TGTGCCAGCAGCTTAAGTGCGGGCTCTGGGGCCAACGTCCTGACTTTC few TRBJ2-6 16 TRBV7-3 .
CATSRAPYGGGNQPQHF TGTGCCACCAGCAGAGCCCCCTACGGGGGAGGCAATCAGCCCCAGCATTTT few TRBJ1-5 17 TRBV15 .
CSVRGTGRETQYF TGCAGTGTTAGAGGGACAGGCAGGGAGACCCAGTACTTC many TRBJ2-5 13 TRBV20-1 TRBD1
CASSPQGGHTEAFF TGTGCCAGCAGCCCTCAAGGGGGGCACACTGAAGCTTTCTTT many TRBJ1-1 14 TRBV12-3/TRBV12-4 .
CASSRGLAGGPGELFF TGCGCCAGCAGCCGAGGACTAGCGGGAGGCCCCGGGGAGCTGTTTTTT many TRBJ2-2 16 TRBV4-3 TRBD2
CASSQEAGSGSTEAFF TGTGCCAGCAGCCAAGAAGCGGGTTCGGGGTCCACTGAAGCTTTCTTT . TRBJ1-1 16 TRBV4-2 .
CATSDFGQPQHF TGTGCCACCAGTGATTTTGGTCAGCCCCAGCATTTT few TRBJ1-5 12 TRBV24-1 .
CASSSDSDNEQFF TGTGCCAGCAGTTCTGACAGCGACAATGAGCAGTTCTTC . TRBJ2-1 13 TRBV2 .
CASSEAKAGGFSYEQYF TGTGCCAGCAGTGAAGCTAAGGCGGGAGGGTTCTCCTACGAGCAGTACTTC . TRBJ2-7 17 TRBV2 TRBD2
CASSYTSGYTDTQYF TGTGCCAGCAGTTATACTAGCGGCTACACAGATACGCAGTATTTT few TRBJ2-3 15 TRBV27 TRBD2
CASSLGLALTF TGTGCCAGCAGTTTGGGGCTAGCGTTAACCTTC . TRBJ2-7 11 TRBV12-3/TRBV12-4 .
CASTVLADTDTQYF TGTGCCAGCACCGTACTAGCGGACACAGATACGCAGTATTTT many TRBJ2-3 14 TRBV7-9 TRBD2
CASSHRTGAGGELFF TGTGCCAGCAGCCATCGGACAGGGGCGGGCGGGGAGCTGTTTTTT . TRBJ2-2 15 TRBV5-6 TRBD1
CASSKLAGGLTPYEQYF TGTGCCAGCAGCAAACTAGCGGGGGGGCTCACCCCCTACGAGCAGTACTTC few TRBJ2-7 17 TRBV7-2 TRBD2
CASSLRSTSYEQYF TGTGCCAGCAGCTTACGTTCGACCAGCTACGAGCAGTACTTC . TRBJ2-7 14 TRBV11-3 .
CSARPTRRDALEQYF TGCAGTGCTAGACCCACCCGGAGAGACGCCCTCGAGCAGTACTTC . TRBJ2-7 15 TRBV20-1 .
CASSFDADPSRSPLHF TGTGCCAGCAGCTTTGACGCAGATCCGAGCCGATCACCCCTCCACTTT . TRBJ1-6 16 TRBV3-1 .
CASSNRQGNSYEQYF TGTGCCAGCAGCAACCGACAGGGGAACTCCTACGAGCAGTACTTC . TRBJ2-7 15 TRBV6-1 TRBD1
CASSQVGGGHLNTEAFF TGCGCCAGCAGCCAAGTAGGGGGGGGACACCTGAACACTGAAGCTTTCTTT many TRBJ1-1 17 TRBV4-1 .
CASSKDRGANQPQHF TGTGCCAGCAGTAAGGACAGGGGGGCAAATCAGCCCCAGCATTTT many TRBJ1-5 15 TRBV5-6 TRBD1
CASIIGGAPRDTQYF TGTGCCAGCATCATTGGGGGAGCTCCGAGGGATACGCAGTATTTT few TRBJ2-3 15 TRBV7-9 .
CAWSRPGGGYTEAFF TGTGCCTGGAGTCGCCCAGGAGGGGGCTACACTGAAGCTTTCTTT few TRBJ1-1 15 TRBV30 TRBD1
CASSPGQGLTPYEQYF TGTGCCAGCAGCCCCGGACAGGGCCTTACTCCATACGAGCAGTACTTC few TRBJ2-7 16 TRBV4-2 TRBD1
CASSQQGSYGYTF TGTGCCAGCAGCCAACAGGGTTCCTATGGCTACACCTTC many TRBJ1-2 13 TRBV7-9 .
CASTSGDTQYF TGTGCCAGCACCTCCGGGGACACCCAGTACTTC . TRBJ2-5 11 TRBV6-2/TRBV6-3 .
CSARDHQGVYEQYF TGCAGTGCTAGAGATCATCAGGGCGTATACGAGCAGTACTTC few TRBJ2-7 14 TRBV20-1 .
CASSFRDQGNYGYTF TGTGCCAGCAGTTTCCGAGACCAGGGCAACTATGGCTACACCTTC few TRBJ1-2 15 TRBV7-9 .
CASSLRIGLEAFF TGTGCCAGCAGCTTAAGGATCGGACTTGAGGCTTTCTTT . TRBJ1-1 13 TRBV7-2 .
CASSYPKKNDRGNTEAFF TGTGCCAGCAGTTACCCGAAAAAAAACGACAGGGGGAACACTGAAGCTTTCTTT few TRBJ1-1 18 TRBV6-5 TRBD1
CAISESRWGNEQFF TGTGCCATCAGTGAGTCGAGATGGGGGAATGAGCAGTTCTTC . TRBJ2-1 14 TRBV10-3 .
CASSIDGTMGYNEQFF TGCGCCAGCAGCATTGACGGGACGATGGGGTACAATGAGCAGTTCTTC few TRBJ2-1 16 TRBV5-1 .
CASSLRQTYEQYF TGTGCCAGCAGTTTACGGCAGACCTACGAGCAGTACTTC many TRBJ2-7 13 TRBV28 .
CASSKTGTGGEQYF TGTGCCAGCAGTAAGACAGGGACTGGGGGGGAGCAGTACTTC . TRBJ2-7 14 TRBV12-3/TRBV12-4 .
CASREPGQGDYEQYF TGTGCCAGCAGGGAGCCGGGACAGGGGGACTACGAGCAGTACTTC many TRBJ2-7 15 TRBV28 TRBD1
CASSSQGSNQPQHF TGTGCCAGCAGCTCACAGGGGAGCAATCAGCCCCAGCATTTT few TRBJ1-5 14 TRBV7-9 TRBD1
CATLRDGGNTIYF TGTGCCACCCTCCGAGATGGTGGAAACACCATATATTTT many TRBJ1-3 13 TRBV10-3 .